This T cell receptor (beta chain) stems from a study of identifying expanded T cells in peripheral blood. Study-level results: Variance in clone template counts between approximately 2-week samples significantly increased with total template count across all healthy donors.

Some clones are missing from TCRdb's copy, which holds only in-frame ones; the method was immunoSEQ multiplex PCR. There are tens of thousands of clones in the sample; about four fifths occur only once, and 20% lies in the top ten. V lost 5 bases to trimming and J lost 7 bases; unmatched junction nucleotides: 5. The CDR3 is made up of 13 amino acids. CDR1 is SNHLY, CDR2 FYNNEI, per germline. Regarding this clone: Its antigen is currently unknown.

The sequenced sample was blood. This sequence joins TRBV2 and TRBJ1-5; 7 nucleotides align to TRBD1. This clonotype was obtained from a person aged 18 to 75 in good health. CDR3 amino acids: CASSTGVEQPQHF. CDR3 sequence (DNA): TGTGCCAGCAGTACAGGGGTTGAACAGCCCCAGCATTTT.